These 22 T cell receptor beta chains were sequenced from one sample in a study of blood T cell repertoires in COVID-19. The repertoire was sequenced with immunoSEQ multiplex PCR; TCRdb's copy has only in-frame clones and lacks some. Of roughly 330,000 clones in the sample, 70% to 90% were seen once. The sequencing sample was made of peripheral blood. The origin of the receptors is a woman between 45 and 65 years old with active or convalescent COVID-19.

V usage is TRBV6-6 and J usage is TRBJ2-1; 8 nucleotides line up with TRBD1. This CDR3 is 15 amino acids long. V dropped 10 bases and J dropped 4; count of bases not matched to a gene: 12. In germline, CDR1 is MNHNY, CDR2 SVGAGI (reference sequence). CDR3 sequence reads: CATLIGTGPYNEQFF. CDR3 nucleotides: TGTGCCACTTTGATCGGGACAGGACCATACAATGAGCAGTTCTTC.

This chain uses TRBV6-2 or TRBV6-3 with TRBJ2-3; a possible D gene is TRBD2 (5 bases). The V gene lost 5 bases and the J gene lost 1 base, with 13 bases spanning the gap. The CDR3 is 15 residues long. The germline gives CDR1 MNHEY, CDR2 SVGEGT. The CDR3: CASSPREGRTDTQYF. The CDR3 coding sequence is TGTGCCAGCAGTCCCCGAGAGGGCCGCACAGATACGCAGTATTTT.

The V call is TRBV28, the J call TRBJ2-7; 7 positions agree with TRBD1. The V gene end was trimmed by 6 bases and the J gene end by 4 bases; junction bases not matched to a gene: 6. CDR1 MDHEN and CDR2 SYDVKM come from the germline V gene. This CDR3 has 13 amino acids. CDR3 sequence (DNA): TGTGCCAGCAGCGACAGGGTCAGTTACGAGCAGTACTTC. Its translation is CASSDRVSYEQYF.

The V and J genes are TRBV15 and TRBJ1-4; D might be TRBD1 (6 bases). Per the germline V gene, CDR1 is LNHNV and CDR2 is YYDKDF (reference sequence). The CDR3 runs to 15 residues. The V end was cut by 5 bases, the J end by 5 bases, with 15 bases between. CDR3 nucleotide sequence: TGTGCCACCAGCCCTCGACAGGCTACCAATGAAAAACTGTTTTTT. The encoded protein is CATSPRQATNEKLFF.

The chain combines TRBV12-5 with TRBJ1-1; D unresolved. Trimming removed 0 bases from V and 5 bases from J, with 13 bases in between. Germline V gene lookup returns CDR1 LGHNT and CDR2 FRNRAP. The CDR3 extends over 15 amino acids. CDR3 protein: CASGLVLSRGTEAFF. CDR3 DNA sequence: TGTGCTAGTGGTTTGGTTCTATCGAGAGGGACTGAAGCTTTCTTT.

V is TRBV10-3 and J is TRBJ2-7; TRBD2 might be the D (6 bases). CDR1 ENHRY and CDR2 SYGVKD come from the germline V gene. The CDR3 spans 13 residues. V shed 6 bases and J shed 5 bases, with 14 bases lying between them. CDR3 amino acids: CAIRERGGHEQYF. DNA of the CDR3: TGTGCCATCAGGGAGAGGGGAGGCCACGAGCAGTACTTC.

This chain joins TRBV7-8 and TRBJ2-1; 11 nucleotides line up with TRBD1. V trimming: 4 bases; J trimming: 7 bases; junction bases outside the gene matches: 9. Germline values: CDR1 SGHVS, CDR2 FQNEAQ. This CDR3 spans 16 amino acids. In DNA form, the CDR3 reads TGTGCCAGCAGCTCAAGACCGGGACAGGGGGAAAATGAGCAGTTCTTC. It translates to CASSSRPGQGENEQFF.

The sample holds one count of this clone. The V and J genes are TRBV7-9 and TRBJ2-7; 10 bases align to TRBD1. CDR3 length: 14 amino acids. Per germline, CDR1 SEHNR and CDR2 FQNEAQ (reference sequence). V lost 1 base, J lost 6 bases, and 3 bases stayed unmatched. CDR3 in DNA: TGTGCCAGCAGCTTAGGACAGGGGGCGGGCGAGCAGTACTTC. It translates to CASSLGQGAGEQYF. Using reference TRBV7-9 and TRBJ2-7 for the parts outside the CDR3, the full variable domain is DTGVSQNPRHKITKRGQNVTFRCDPISEHNRLYWYRQTLGQGPEFLTYFQNEAQLEKSRLLSDRFSAERPKGSFSTLEIQRTEQGDSAMYLCASSLGQGAGEQYFGPGTRLTVT.

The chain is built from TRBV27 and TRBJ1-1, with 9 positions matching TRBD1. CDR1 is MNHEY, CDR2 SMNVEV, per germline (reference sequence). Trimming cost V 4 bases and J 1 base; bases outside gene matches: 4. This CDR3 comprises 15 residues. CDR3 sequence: CASSWTGAKNTEAFF. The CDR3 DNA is TGTGCCAGCAGTTGGACAGGGGCCAAGAACACTGAAGCTTTCTTT.

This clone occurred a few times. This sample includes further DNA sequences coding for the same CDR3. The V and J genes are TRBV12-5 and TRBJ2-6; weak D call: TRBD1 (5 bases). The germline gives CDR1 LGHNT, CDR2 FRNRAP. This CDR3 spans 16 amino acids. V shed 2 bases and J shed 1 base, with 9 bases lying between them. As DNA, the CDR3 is TGTGCTAGTGGTTTGACCCGACAGTCTGGGGCCAACGTCCTGACTTTC. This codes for CASGLTRQSGANVLTF.

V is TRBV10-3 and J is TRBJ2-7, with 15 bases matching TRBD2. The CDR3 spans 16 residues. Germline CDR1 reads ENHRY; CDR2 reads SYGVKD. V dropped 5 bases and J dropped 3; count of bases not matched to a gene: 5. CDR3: CAISPGLAGGVYEQYF. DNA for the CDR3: TGTGCCATCAGTCCGGGACTAGCGGGGGGAGTCTACGAGCAGTACTTC.

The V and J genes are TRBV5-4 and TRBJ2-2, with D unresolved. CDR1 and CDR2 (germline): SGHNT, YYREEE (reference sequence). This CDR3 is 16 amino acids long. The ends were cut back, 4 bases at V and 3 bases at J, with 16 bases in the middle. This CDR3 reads CASSPPNSQDTGELFF. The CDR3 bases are TGTGCCAGCAGCCCCCCGAACAGTCAAGACACCGGGGAGCTGTTTTTT.

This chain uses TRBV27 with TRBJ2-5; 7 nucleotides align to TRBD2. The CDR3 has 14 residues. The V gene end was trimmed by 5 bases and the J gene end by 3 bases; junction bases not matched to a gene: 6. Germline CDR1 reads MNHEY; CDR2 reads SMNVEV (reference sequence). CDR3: CASSRPGLKETQYF. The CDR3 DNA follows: TGTGCCAGCAGTAGGCCGGGACTAAAAGAGACCCAGTACTTC.

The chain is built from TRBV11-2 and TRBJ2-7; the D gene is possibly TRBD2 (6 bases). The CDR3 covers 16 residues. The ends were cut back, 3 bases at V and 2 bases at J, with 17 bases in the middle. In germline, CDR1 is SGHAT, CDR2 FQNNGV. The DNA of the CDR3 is TGTGCCAGCAGCTTTGGGTTCGGGGGTAGCACCTACGAGCAGTACTTC. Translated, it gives CASSFGFGGSTYEQYF.

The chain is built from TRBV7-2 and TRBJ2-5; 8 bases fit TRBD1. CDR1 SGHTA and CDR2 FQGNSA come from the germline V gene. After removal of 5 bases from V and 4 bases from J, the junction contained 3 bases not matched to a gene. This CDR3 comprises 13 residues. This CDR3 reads CASSPGTGETQYF. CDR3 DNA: TGTGCCAGCAGCCCTGGGACAGGAGAGACCCAGTACTTC.

The CDR3 nucleotides read TGTGCCACCTCCCAGGGCTCCTACGAGCAGTACTTC. As protein: CATSQGSYEQYF. The V gene is TRBV12-3 or TRBV12-4, the J gene TRBJ2-7, with D tentatively TRBD1 (5 bases). The V end lost 10 bases, the J end lost 0 bases, and 10 bases lay between the germline ends. The CDR3 totals 12 residues.

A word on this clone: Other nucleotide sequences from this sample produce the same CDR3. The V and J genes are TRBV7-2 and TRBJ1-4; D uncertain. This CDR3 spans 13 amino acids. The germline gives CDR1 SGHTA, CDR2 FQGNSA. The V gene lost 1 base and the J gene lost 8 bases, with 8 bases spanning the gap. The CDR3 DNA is TGTGCCAGCAGCTTAGGAACGCGGGAAAAACTGTTTTTT. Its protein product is CASSLGTREKLFF. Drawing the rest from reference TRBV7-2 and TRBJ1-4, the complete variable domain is GAGVSQSPSNKVTEKGKDVELRCDPISGHTALYWYRQSLGQGLEFLIYFQGNSAPDKSGLPSDRFSAERTGGSVSTLTIQRTQQEDSAVYLCASSLGTREKLFFGSGTQLSVL.

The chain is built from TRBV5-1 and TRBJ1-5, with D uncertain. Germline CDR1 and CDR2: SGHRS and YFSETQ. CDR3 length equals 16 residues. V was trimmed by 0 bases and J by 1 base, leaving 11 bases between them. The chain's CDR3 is CASSLGTGPSNQPQHF. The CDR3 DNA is TGCGCCAGCAGCTTGGGTACTGGGCCCAGCAATCAGCCCCAGCATTTT.

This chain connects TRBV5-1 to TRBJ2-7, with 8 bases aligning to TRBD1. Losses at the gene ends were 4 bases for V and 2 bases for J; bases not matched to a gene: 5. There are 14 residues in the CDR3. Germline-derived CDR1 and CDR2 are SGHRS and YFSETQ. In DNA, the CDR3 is TGCGCCAGCAGCCCGGGGGACAGGCCCTACGAGCAGTACTTC. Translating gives CASSPGDRPYEQYF.

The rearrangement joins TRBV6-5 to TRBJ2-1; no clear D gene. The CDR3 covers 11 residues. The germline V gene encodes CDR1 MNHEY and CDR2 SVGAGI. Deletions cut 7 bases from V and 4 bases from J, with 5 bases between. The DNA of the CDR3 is TGTGCCAGCAACTCTTACAATGAGCAGTTCTTC. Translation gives CASNSYNEQFF.

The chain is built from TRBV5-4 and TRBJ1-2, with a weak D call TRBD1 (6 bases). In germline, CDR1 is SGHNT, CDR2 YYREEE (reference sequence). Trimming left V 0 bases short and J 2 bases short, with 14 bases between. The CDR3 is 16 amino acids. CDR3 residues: CASSLDRGQTNYGYTF. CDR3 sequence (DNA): TGTGCCAGCAGCTTGGACAGAGGACAGACCAACTATGGCTACACCTTC.

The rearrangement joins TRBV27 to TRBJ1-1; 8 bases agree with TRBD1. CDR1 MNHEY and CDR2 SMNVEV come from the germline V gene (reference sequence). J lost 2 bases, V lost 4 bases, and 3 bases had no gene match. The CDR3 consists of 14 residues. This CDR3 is CASSSGQGNTEAFF. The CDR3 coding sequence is TGTGCCAGCAGTTCCGGACAGGGAAACACTGAAGCTTTCTTT.